The entry that follows covers one TCR beta chain sequence. TCRdb passed the 5' RACE reads through MiXCR, listing each CDR3 protein once. This table has about 79,000 distinct CDR3 sequences, around 11% appearing once. This sample is drawn from a study of early T cells in non-severe SARS-CoV-2 infection. The TCR sequence derives from an adult who was a healthcare worker with PCR-confirmed SARS-CoV-2 infection or an uninfected control (not recorded which). Material for sequencing was whole blood.

The CDR3 here is CASSKRGRGTDTQYF. CDR3 DNA sequence: TGTGCCAGCAGCAAAAGGGGTAGAGGCACAGATACGCAGTATTTT. The rearrangement links TRBV21-1 to TRBJ2-3; the tabulated D call, TRBD1, remains unverified against the DNA. TRBV21-1 is an annotated pseudogene. The CDR3 is 15 residues long.